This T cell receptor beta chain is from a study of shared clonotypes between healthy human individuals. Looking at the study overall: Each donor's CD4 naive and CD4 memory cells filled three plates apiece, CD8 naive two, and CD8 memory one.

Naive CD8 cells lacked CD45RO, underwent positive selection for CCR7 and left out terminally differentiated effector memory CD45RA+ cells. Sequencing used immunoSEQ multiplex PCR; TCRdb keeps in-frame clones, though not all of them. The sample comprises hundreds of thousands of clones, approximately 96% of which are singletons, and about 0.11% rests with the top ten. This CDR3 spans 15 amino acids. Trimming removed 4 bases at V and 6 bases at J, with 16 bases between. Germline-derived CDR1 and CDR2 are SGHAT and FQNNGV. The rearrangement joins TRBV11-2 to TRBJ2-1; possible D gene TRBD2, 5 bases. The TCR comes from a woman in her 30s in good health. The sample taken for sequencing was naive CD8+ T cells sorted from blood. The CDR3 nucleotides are TGTGCCAGCAGCTCTCGAGGGAGAATTTCCAATGAGCAGTTCTTC. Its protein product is CASSSRGRISNEQFF.